These 22 T cell receptor beta chains were sequenced from one sample in a study of blood T cell repertoires in COVID-19. Sequencing used immunoSEQ multiplex PCR; TCRdb keeps in-frame clones, though not all of them. Seen here are about 210,000 clones, approximately 85% observed once, and the top ten hold more than 2%. The sample consisted of peripheral blood. These receptors were collected from a woman in her seventies with COVID-19, enrolled during active disease.

V is TRBV19 and J is TRBJ2-7, with TRBD1 matching 8 bases. The length of the CDR3 is 14 residues. J lost 3 bases, V lost 2 bases, and 3 bases had no gene match. Germline values: CDR1 LNHDA, CDR2 SQIVND (reference sequence). The CDR3 is CASSISGGHYEQYF. The CDR3 DNA reads as TGTGCCAGTAGTATATCAGGGGGCCACTACGAGCAGTACTTC.

This clone occurred once. V is TRBV6-5 and J is TRBJ1-2; maybe TRBD1 (6 bases). The CDR3 sequence is 14 residues long. V was shortened by 5 bases and J by 2 bases, with 12 bases between the two germline ends. Per the germline V gene, CDR1 is MNHEY and CDR2 is SVGAGI. In DNA, the CDR3 is TGTGCCAGCAGTCCAGGGGTCGCCAACTATGGCTACACCTTC. Its translation: CASSPGVANYGYTF.

This chain connects TRBV5-1 to TRBJ2-1, with D unresolved. This CDR3 has 15 amino acids. CDR1 and CDR2 (germline): SGHRS, YFSETQ. V dropped 0 bases and J dropped 6 bases, with 13 bases sitting between them. The CDR3 DNA reads TGCGCCAGCAGCTTGGATGGGCCTCCTTTCAATGAGCAGTTCTTC. It codes for CASSLDGPPFNEQFF.

The rearrangement uses TRBV12-3 or TRBV12-4 and TRBJ1-1, with 7 bases lining up with TRBD1. V shed 6 bases, J shed 4 bases, and the junction held 5 bases outside the gene matches. This CDR3 spans 13 amino acids. The CDR3 sequence: CASRTGRVTEAFF. Here the CDR3 DNA reads TGTGCCAGCAGGACAGGGCGGGTCACTGAAGCTTTCTTT.

The gene calls are TRBV7-3 and TRBJ2-7, with 10 bases that match TRBD2. Germline values: CDR1 SGHTA, CDR2 FQGTGA. V lost 4 bases, J lost 3 bases, and 6 bases stayed unmatched. CDR3 length: 15 amino acids. CDR3 sequence: CASSYLAGDLYEQYF. The CDR3 DNA is TGTGCCAGCAGCTATCTAGCGGGAGATCTCTACGAGCAGTACTTC. Full variable domain (missing parts from reference TRBV7-3 and TRBJ2-7): GAGVSQTPSNKVTEKGKYVELRCDPISGHTALYWYRQSLGQGPEFLIYFQGTGAADDSGLPNDRFFAVRPEGSVSTLKIQRTERGDSAVYLCASSYLAGDLYEQYFGPGTRLTVT.

The J gene is TRBJ2-7, the V gene TRBV4-3; 9 bases are shared with TRBD1. Per germline, CDR1 LGHNA and CDR2 YSLEER. The V segment lost 4 bases and the J segment 6 bases; nucleotides outside the gene matches: 13. The CDR3 runs to 16 residues. The CDR3: CASSRPLTGGHLEQYF. The DNA of the CDR3 is TGCGCCAGCAGCCGCCCCCTGACAGGGGGACATCTCGAGCAGTACTTC.

A single count supports this clone. The same CDR3 also results from other DNA sequences found in this sample. This chain joins TRBV2 and TRBJ2-2; weak D call: TRBD2 (5 bases). This CDR3 contains 15 residues. The germline V gene encodes CDR1 SNHLY and CDR2 FYNNEI. Trimming pared 6 bases from V and 2 bases from J, leaving 13 bases between. The CDR3 region has the DNA TGTGCCAGCAGCCTTGGACTGGCAAACACCGGGGAGCTGTTTTTT. The encoded protein is CASSLGLANTGELFF. The full variable domain, completed using reference TRBV2 and TRBJ2-2, is EPEVTQTPSHQVTQMGQEVILRCVPISNHLYFYWYRQILGQKVEFLVSFYNNEISEKSEIFDDQFSVERPDGSNFTLKIRSTKLEDSAMYFCASSLGLANTGELFFGEGSRLTVL.

This chain links TRBV5-6 with TRBJ2-3, with D perhaps matching TRBD2 (6 bases). The ends were cut back, 4 bases at V and 0 bases at J, with 15 bases in the middle. This CDR3 comprises 16 residues. From germline, CDR1 is SGHDT and CDR2 YYEEEE. DNA for the CDR3: TGTGCCAGCAGCGATTTAGCGGTGGCTAGCACAGATACGCAGTATTTT. Amino acids: CASSDLAVASTDTQYF.

The V call is TRBV10-3, the J call TRBJ2-3, with TRBD2 identical over 7 bases. The junction had 5 bases not matched to a gene; V was cut back by 3 bases and J by 2 bases. In germline, CDR1 is ENHRY, CDR2 SYGVKD. The CDR3 runs 15 residues. CDR3 residues: CAISEGRVNTDTQYF. The CDR3, as DNA: TGTGCCATCAGTGAAGGGAGGGTGAACACAGATACGCAGTATTTT.

The CDR3 DNA is TGTGCCAGCAGCGGACGACAGGGGGGGAACGAAAAACTGTTTTTT. Amino acids: CASSGRQGGNEKLFF. The V call is TRBV5-4, the J call TRBJ1-4, with TRBD1 matching 9 bases. The germline gives CDR1 SGHNT, CDR2 YYREEE (reference sequence). The CDR3 contains 15 residues. The trim removed 4 bases at V and 8 bases at J, leaving 9 bases unmatched.

The chain carries TRBV19 and TRBJ2-7, with 7 bases fitting TRBD1. Germline CDR1 is LNHDA and CDR2 is SQIVND (reference sequence). This CDR3 region has 14 residues. J gave up 6 bases and V 5 bases, and 10 bases lay outside the gene matches. CDR3 protein: CASSATGAPREQYF. DNA for the CDR3: TGTGCCAGTAGTGCTACAGGGGCACCGCGCGAGCAGTACTTC.

This CDR3 reads CASSLDPRFGYTF. Written as DNA, the CDR3 is TGTGCCAGCAGCTTGGACCCGCGCTTTGGCTACACCTTC. V and J are TRBV5-4 and TRBJ1-2; no clear D. CDR1 SGHNT and CDR2 YYREEE come from the germline V gene (reference sequence). CDR3 length: 13 amino acids. The V gene lost 0 bases and the J gene lost 7 bases, with 10 bases spanning the gap.

The chain has TRBV5-1 and TRBJ1-3, with D maybe TRBD1 (6 bases). The CDR3 covers 14 residues. Germline values: CDR1 SGHRS, CDR2 YFSETQ. Trimming cost V 4 bases and J 4 bases, with 12 bases left between them. The CDR3 DNA reads as TGCGCCAGCAGCCAGGACAGTAGAGGAAACACCATATATTTT. It codes for CASSQDSRGNTIYF.

The count of this clone is one. The chain recombines TRBV5-1 with TRBJ2-1, with D uncertain. V lost 6 bases and J lost 2, with 6 bases in between. The length of the CDR3 is 12 residues. Germline-derived CDR1 and CDR2 are SGHRS and YFSETQ. In nucleotides, the CDR3 is TGCGCCAGCAAAGCACCCTACAATGAGCAGTTCTTC. Encoded protein: CASKAPYNEQFF.

This chain joins TRBV18 and TRBJ2-1; 8 bases align to TRBD2. Germline V gene lookup returns CDR1 KGHSH and CDR2 LQKENI. J was trimmed by 8 bases and V by 1 base; bases with no gene match: 7. The CDR3 runs to 15 residues. CDR3 DNA sequence: TGTGCCAGCTCACCACTGCGGGAGGTTGTATATGAGCAGTTCTTC. It codes for CASSPLREVVYEQFF.

This chain joins TRBV4-3 and TRBJ2-5; D gene ambiguous. With 3 bases removed from V and 5 bases from J, the gap between germline ends came to 10 bases. Germline V CDR1 and CDR2: LGHNA, YSLEER. This CDR3 has 13 amino acids. CDR3 sequence: CASSQGFMETQYF. The CDR3 nucleotides are TGCGCCAGCAGCCAGGGCTTTATGGAGACCCAGTACTTC.

This clone was seen just once. V is TRBV19 and J is TRBJ1-5, with TRBD1 matching over 8 bases. Germline values: CDR1 LNHDA, CDR2 SQIVND (reference sequence). V dropped 5 bases and J dropped 0; count of bases not matched to a gene: 3. CDR3 length: 15 residues. The CDR3: CASSWGQVSNQPQHF. Written as DNA, the CDR3 is TGTGCCAGTAGTTGGGGACAGGTTAGCAATCAGCCCCAGCATTTT.

The chain is built from TRBV2 and TRBJ1-3, with 9 positions matching TRBD1. The CDR3 loop spans 15 amino acids. V was pared by 6 bases and J by 7 bases, with 10 bases of the junction left unmatched. CDR1 and CDR2 from the germline V gene are SNHLY and FYNNEI. The CDR3 loop is CASRIARDRVNTIYF. CDR3 nucleotide sequence: TGTGCCAGCAGAATCGCTAGGGACAGGGTGAACACCATATATTTT. The full variable domain, rest sourced from reference TRBV2 and TRBJ1-3, is EPEVTQTPSHQVTQMGQEVILRCVPISNHLYFYWYRQILGQKVEFLVSFYNNEISEKSEIFDDQFSVERPDGSNFTLKIRSTKLEDSAMYFCASRIARDRVNTIYFGEGSWLTVV.

J is TRBJ1-2 and V is TRBV4-3; tentative D call: TRBD1 (6 bases). The ends were cut back, 4 bases at V and 2 bases at J, with 17 bases in the middle. Looked up from germline, CDR1 is LGHNA and CDR2 is YSLEER. This CDR3 is built from 16 residues. Written as DNA, the CDR3 is TGCGCCAGCAGCCGAAATTCGGGACAATTAAACTATGGCTACACCTTC. Its translation is CASSRNSGQLNYGYTF.

The rearrangement joins TRBV7-2 to TRBJ1-1; possible D gene TRBD1, 5 bases. Germline V lookup: CDR1 SGHTA, CDR2 FQGNSA. Trimming shortened V by 7 bases and J by 1 base, and 10 bases separated the two germline ends. The CDR3 extends over 13 amino acids. The CDR3 sequence: CASKYDRNTEAFF. The CDR3 DNA reads TGTGCCAGCAAGTATGACAGGAACACTGAAGCTTTCTTT.

This chain joins TRBV6-2 or TRBV6-3 and TRBJ1-2; D remains ambiguous. The CDR3 has 12 amino acids. Germline assignment: CDR1 MNHEY and CDR2 SVGEGT. The V end lost 6 bases, the J end lost 1 base, and 6 bases lay between the germline ends. The CDR3 region has the DNA TGTGCCAGCAGCACAGATAACTATGGCTACACCTTC. Its translation: CASSTDNYGYTF.

V usage is TRBV7-9 and J usage is TRBJ1-1; tentatively, D is TRBD1 (5 bases). The CDR3 sequence is 16 residues long. Germline loops: CDR1 SEHNR, CDR2 FQNEAQ (reference sequence). Between the trimmed V and J ends, which lost 4 bases and 4 bases, there was a span of 19 bases. CDR3 bases: TGTGCCAGCAGCTCAGAACCGCGGCGGGGGGTCACTGAAGCTTTCTTT. Translating gives CASSSEPRRGVTEAFF.